This T cell receptor (beta chain) was sequenced for a study of T cells in Graves' hyperthyroidism and ophthalmopathy. Researchers took RNA transcripts and amplified the TCR beta CDR3 regions from them. TCR CDR3 underwent first-round RT-PCR with the HTBI primer set. TCRdb reanalysed the multiplex PCR reads using MiXCR and keeps one entry per CDR3 protein. The profile shows hundreds of thousands of distinct CDR3 sequences, around 22% of them singletons. Germline CDR1 MNHEY, CDR2 SVGEGT. This CDR3 comprises 16 residues. Trimming removed 0 bases from V and 5 bases from J; junction bases left unmatched: 5.

Sequenced material: blood. V gene TRBV6-2 or TRBV6-3 combines with J gene TRBJ2-7; 12 bases are a match to TRBD2. This TCR came from a woman under 40 with Graves' ophthalmopathy. The CDR3 sequence: CASSYSKTSGSHEQYF. CDR3 coding DNA: TGTGCCAGCAGTTACTCGAAGACTAGCGGGAGCCACGAGCAGTACTTC.